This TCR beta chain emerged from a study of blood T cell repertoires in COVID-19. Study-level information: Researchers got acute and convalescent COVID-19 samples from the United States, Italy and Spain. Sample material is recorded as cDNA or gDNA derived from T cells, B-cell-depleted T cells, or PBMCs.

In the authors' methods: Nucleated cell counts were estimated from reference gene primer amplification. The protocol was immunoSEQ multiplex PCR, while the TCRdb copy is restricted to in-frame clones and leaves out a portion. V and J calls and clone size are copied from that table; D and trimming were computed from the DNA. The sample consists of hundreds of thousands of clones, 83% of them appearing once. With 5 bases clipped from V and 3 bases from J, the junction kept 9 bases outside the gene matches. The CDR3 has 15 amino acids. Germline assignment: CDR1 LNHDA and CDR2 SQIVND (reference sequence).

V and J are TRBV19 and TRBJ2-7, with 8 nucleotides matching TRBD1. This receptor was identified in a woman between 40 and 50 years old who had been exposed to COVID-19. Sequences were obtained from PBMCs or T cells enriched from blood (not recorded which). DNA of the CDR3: TGTGCCAGTAGTGTGACAGGGGCTACTAACTACGAGCAGTACTTC. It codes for CASSVTGATNYEQYF.